This T cell receptor beta chain was profiled in a study of neurological immune-mediated disorders. Germline V CDR1 and CDR2: SGHRS, YFSETQ. The CDR3 has 11 amino acids. V was clipped by 1 base and J by 14 bases, with 12 bases between them. The method for making cDNA was 5'RACE, and it used 10-nucleotide random UMIs. TCRdb called the 5' RACE reads again in MiXCR, with one record for every CDR3 protein. The sample lists 50,000 to 70,000 distinct CDR3 sequences, roughly 10% seen once, with 6.6% in the top ten. Overall study results and limits: TCR-beta repertoires seemed private in all groups, with no expanded CDR3 amino acid sequences shared.

This clonotype was counted ten times or more. Antigen unknown. As for time point: longitudinal time-point 1 (baseline). The unsorted libraries were made from 2 million PBMCs kept at -80 C. This clonotype originated in a male donor with HTLV-1-associated myelopathy (HAM/TSP). The V call is TRBV5-1, the J call TRBJ2-5; no firm D call. Sequenced: PBMCs. DNA for the CDR3: TGCGCCAGCAGCTTGTCGGGTCTCCCCTACTTC. Residues: CASSLSGLPYF.